What follows is one T cell receptor beta chain and its context. Only in-frame clones appear in the TCRdb table, and some are missing; sequencing was by immunoSEQ multiplex PCR. The sample comprises tens of thousands of clones, roughly 85% of which are singletons, and approximately 22% rests with the top ten. These data are taken from a study of control samples from healthy donors and cancer patients. The receptor comes from a man between 60 and 70 years old with head and neck cancer. Material: PBMCs.

The CDR3 sequence is CASSPTGGTDTQYF. The CDR3, as DNA: TGTGCCAGCAGCCCGACGGGTGGCACAGATACGCAGTATTTT. The chain employs TRBV5-6 and TRBJ2-3, with D uncertain. The CDR3 is 14 residues long. V was clipped by 4 bases and J by 1 base, with 10 bases between them. From germline, CDR1 is SGHDT and CDR2 YYEEEE.